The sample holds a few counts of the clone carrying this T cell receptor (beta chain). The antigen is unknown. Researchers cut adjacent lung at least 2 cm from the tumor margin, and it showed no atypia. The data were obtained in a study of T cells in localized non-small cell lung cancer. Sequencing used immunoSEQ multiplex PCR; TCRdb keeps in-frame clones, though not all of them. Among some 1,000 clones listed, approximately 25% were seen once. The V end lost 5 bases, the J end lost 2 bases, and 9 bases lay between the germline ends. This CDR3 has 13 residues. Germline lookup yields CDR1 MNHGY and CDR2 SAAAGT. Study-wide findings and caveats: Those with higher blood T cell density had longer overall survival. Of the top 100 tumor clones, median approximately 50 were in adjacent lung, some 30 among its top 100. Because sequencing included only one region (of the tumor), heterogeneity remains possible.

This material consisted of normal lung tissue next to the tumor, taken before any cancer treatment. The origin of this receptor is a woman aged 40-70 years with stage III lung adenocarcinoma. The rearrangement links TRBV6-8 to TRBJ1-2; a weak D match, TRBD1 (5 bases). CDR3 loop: CASSVNRNYGYTF. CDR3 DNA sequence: TGTGCCAGCAGTGTAAACAGGAACTATGGCTACACCTTC.